Below, 8 T cell receptor beta chains from the same sample are listed, as sequenced in a study of Ad26.COV2.S vaccination and SARS-CoV-2 variants. The data were produced by immunoSEQ multiplex PCR, yet TCRdb's version contains in-frame clones alone and is incomplete. The top ten clones hold around 1.8% of a sample with 410,000 or so clones, 92% of them seen once. Treatment: some 20 received Ad26.COV2.S at low or high dose, single or two shots; a few received placebo; per-sample allocation not given. The samples were gathered on day 63 after the first injection of vaccine or placebo. The sample in question was peripheral blood, obtained in a trial of Ad26.COV2.S vaccine versus placebo. Source of these receptors: a person between 18 and 65 years old who received the Ad26.COV2.S COVID-19 vaccine or a placebo.

The chain links TRBV2 to TRBJ1-2; TRBD1 is a possible D gene (6 bases). V lost 3 bases, J lost 3 bases, and 14 bases lay in between. The length of the CDR3 is 15 residues. Germline assignment: CDR1 SNHLY and CDR2 FYNNEI. The CDR3, as DNA: TGTGCCAGCAGTGACGGGACATCGAATTACTATGGCTACACCTTC. This codes for CASSDGTSNYYGYTF.

On this clone: This same CDR3 is encoded by further DNA sequences in the sample. The rearrangement links TRBV5-1 to TRBJ2-5; 7 bases align to TRBD1. CDR1 and CDR2 (germline): SGHRS, YFSETQ. CDR3 length: 14 residues. Trimming took 2 bases from V and 5 from J; bases not matched to a gene: 6. CDR3 in amino acids: CASSLRQGGETQYF. CDR3 coding DNA: TGCGCCAGCAGCTTACGACAGGGTGGGGAGACCCAGTACTTC. The variable domain in full, with the rest retrieved from reference TRBV5-1 and TRBJ2-5, is KAGVTQTPRYLIKTRGQQVTLSCSPISGHRSVSWYQQTPGQGLQFLFEYFSETQRNKGNFPGRFSGRQFSNSRSEMNVSTLELGDSALYLCASSLRQGGETQYFGPGTRLLVL.

The chain joins TRBV13 to TRBJ2-6; tentatively, D is TRBD2 (6 bases). The CDR3 is 18 amino acids. Germline CDR1 reads PRHDT; CDR2 reads FYEKMQ (reference sequence). V was cut by 6 bases and J by 4 bases, with 22 bases left in between. DNA of the CDR3: TGTGCCAGCAGAGGAGGGGTGGGGCCCCTCGAAGGGGCCAACGTCCTGACTTTC. Amino acid sequence: CASRGGVGPLEGANVLTF.

The chain links TRBV18 to TRBJ1-2, with a weak D call TRBD1 (5 bases). Germline CDR1 and CDR2: KGHSH and LQKENI. This CDR3 comprises 15 residues. V shed 2 bases and J shed 7 bases, with 17 bases lying between them. The CDR3 DNA reads TGTGCCAGCTCACCATCCGGGACCAATGAGGTTGGCTACACCTTC. This gives the protein CASSPSGTNEVGYTF.

This rearrangement joins TRBV19 to TRBJ1-2; possible D gene TRBD1, 6 bases. The CDR3 has 13 residues. V gave up 7 bases and J gave up 3 bases, with 12 bases separating them. Germline V gives CDR1 LNHDA, CDR2 SQIVND (reference sequence). The CDR3 coding sequence is TGTGCCAGTACCCCGGGACATTACTATGGCTACACCTTC. It yields the protein CASTPGHYYGYTF.

V is TRBV6-5 and J is TRBJ1-5, with D hard to call. This CDR3 is built from 12 residues. CDR1 and CDR2 (germline): MNHEY, SVGAGI. Trimming took off 4 bases at V and 4 bases at J, with 5 bases between the two ends. The CDR3 region has the DNA TGTGCCAGCAGTTCACTAAATCAGCCCCAGCATTTT. Translation: CASSSLNQPQHF.

J is TRBJ2-1 and V is TRBV12-3 or TRBV12-4, with D unclear. The CDR3 has 12 amino acids. V was pared by 5 bases and J by 2 bases, with 4 bases between. This CDR3 reads CASSGAYNEQFF. Here the CDR3 DNA reads TGTGCCAGCAGTGGAGCCTACAATGAGCAGTTCTTC.

V gene TRBV25-1 combines with J gene TRBJ1-1; D gene ambiguous. This CDR3 contains 14 residues. Deletions cut 5 bases from V and 0 bases from J, with 10 bases between. Germline lookup yields CDR1 MGHDK and CDR2 SYGVNS. The CDR3 coding sequence is TGTGCCAGCAGTCCCACAACCCTGAACACTGAAGCTTTCTTT. It encodes CASSPTTLNTEAFF.